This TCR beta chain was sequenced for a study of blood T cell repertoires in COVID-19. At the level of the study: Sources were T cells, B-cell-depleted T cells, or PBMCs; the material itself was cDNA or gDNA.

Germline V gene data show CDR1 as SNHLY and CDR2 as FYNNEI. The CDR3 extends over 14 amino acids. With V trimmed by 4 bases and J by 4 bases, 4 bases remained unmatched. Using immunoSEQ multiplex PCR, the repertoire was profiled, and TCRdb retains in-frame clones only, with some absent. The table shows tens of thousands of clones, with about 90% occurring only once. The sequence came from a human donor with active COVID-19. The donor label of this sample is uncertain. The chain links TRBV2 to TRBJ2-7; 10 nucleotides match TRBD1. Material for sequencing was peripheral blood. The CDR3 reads CASSVGQGTYEQYF. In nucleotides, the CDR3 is TGTGCCAGCAGTGTGGGACAGGGGACATACGAGCAGTACTTC.